This T cell receptor beta chain appears in the sequencing data of a study of T cells after posttransplantation cyclophosphamide. Study results and caveats: Later post-transplant blood repertoires were often dominated by donor CD8+ memory clones. Recipient CMV seropositivity and CMV reactivation strongly tracked TRB clonality. TRB overlap between skin or GI tissue T cells and blood was limited.

Clones were sequenced by immunoSEQ multiplex PCR, and TCRdb holds only the in-frame ones, with some missing. The table lists around 35,000 clones, with no singletons. In its sample, this clone was seen many times. Its specificity is not known. Sequencing used PBMCs. This clonotype originated in a man aged 25-45 years in good health and a related stem cell transplant donor.

CDR3: CASSPGLAGGLGTDTQYF. The CDR3 DNA sequence: TGTGCCAGCAGCCCGGGACTAGCGGGGGGGCTCGGCACAGATACGCAGTATTTT. The chain carries TRBV11-3 and TRBJ2-3; 16 bases map to TRBD2. The CDR3 spans 18 residues. Germline assignment: CDR1 SGHNT and CDR2 YENEEA. V lost 5 bases, J lost 1 base, and 6 bases stayed unmatched.